The count of the clone carrying this TCR beta chain is one. Its specificity is unknown. Sequencing was performed with immunoSEQ multiplex PCR; in TCRdb, only in-frame clones are kept and a portion is missing. The data contain tens of thousands of clones, about 85% of them singletons. This sample was included in a study of identifying expanded T cells in peripheral blood. Study conclusions and caveats: Across healthy donors, higher total template counts meant significantly greater approximately 2-week count variance.

This TCR derives from a person aged 18 to 75 in good health. Sequencing used blood.

The CDR3 sequence: CASLGRGLMGAGELFF. In nucleotides, the CDR3 is TGTGCCAGCCTGGGCAGGGGGCTGATGGGGGCCGGGGAGCTGTTTTTT. The genes are TRBV27 and TRBJ2-2, with 8 positions matching TRBD1. V was clipped by 8 bases and J by 6 bases; unmatched bases: 14. Germline V CDR1 and CDR2: MNHEY, SMNVEV (reference sequence). The length of the CDR3 is 16 residues.